A single sample is the source of the 8 T cell receptor beta chains below, sequenced in a study of radiation and T cells in renal cell carcinoma. Indicated time point: blood 2 weeks post-SBRT. Treatment: 15 Gy SBRT to primary tumor, nephrectomy 4 weeks later. The data were produced by immunoSEQ multiplex PCR, yet TCRdb's version contains in-frame clones alone and is incomplete. This table has some 75,000 clones, around 76% appearing once. The sequencing used blood, collected from a patient whose treatment included radiotherapy and nephrectomy. Receptors originate from a man in his 60s with renal cell carcinoma.

This clone was detected ten times or more. The V call is TRBV14, the J call TRBJ2-1, with TRBD1 matching 11 bases. The CDR3 covers 16 residues. The germline V gene encodes CDR1 SGHDN and CDR2 FVKESK. With 3 bases clipped from V and 4 bases from J, the junction kept 5 bases outside the gene matches. As DNA, the CDR3 is TGTGCCAGCAGCCAGCTGGGACAGGGGGTATACAATGAGCAGTTCTTC. Amino acid sequence: CASSQLGQGVYNEQFF. The whole variable domain, remainder taken from reference TRBV14 and TRBJ2-1, is EAGVTQFPSHSVIEKGQTVTLRCDPISGHDNLYWYRRVMGKEIKFLLHFVKESKQDESGMPNNRFLAERTGGTYSTLKVQPAELEDSGVYFCASSQLGQGVYNEQFFGPGTRLTVL.

V and J are TRBV28 and TRBJ2-3, with D tentatively TRBD1 or TRBD2 (5 bases each). V was shortened by 3 bases and J by 3 bases, with 13 bases between the two germline ends. This CDR3 spans 15 amino acids. CDR1 is MDHEN, CDR2 SYDVKM, per germline. The CDR3 DNA reads TGTGCCAGCAGTTTCCTGGACTCAGGGACAGATACGCAGTATTTT. Protein product: CASSFLDSGTDTQYF.

This clone occurred a few times. As DNA, the CDR3 is TGCGCCAGCAGCAGGGTCAGGCCTGACGATGGCGGGGAGCTGTTTTTT. This translates into CASSRVRPDDGGELFF. V and J are TRBV4-3 and TRBJ2-2; unclear D gene. V gave up 5 bases and J gave up 7 bases, with 20 bases separating them. This CDR3 region has 16 residues. Germline CDR1 is LGHNA and CDR2 is YSLEER.

The V and J genes are TRBV5-1 and TRBJ2-1; a weak D match, TRBD2 (5 bases). Germline lookup yields CDR1 SGHRS and CDR2 YFSETQ. Trimming cost V 4 bases and J 2 bases, with 25 bases left between them. This CDR3 has 19 residues. CDR3 sequence: CASSIRPPPGLTAYNEQFF. The CDR3 DNA reads as TGCGCCAGCAGCATTCGACCCCCACCGGGGTTAACAGCCTACAATGAGCAGTTCTTC.

This chain connects TRBV7-9 to TRBJ2-6; no firm D call. There are 16 residues in the CDR3. Germline V gives CDR1 SEHNR, CDR2 FQNEAQ (reference sequence). Trimming shortened V by 1 base and J by 0 bases, and 7 bases separated the two germline ends. CDR3 amino acids: CASSLVSVSGANVLTF. CDR3 nucleotide sequence: TGTGCCAGCAGCTTAGTATCCGTCTCTGGGGCCAACGTCCTGACTTTC.

This clone was picked up one time. This chain uses TRBV14 with TRBJ1-4; D possibly corresponds to TRBD1 (5 bases). The germline V gene encodes CDR1 SGHDN and CDR2 FVKESK. This CDR3 has 18 residues. V was trimmed by 0 bases and J by 0 bases, leaving 14 bases between them. CDR3 protein: CASSQDLGERATNEKLFF. CDR3 sequence (DNA): TGTGCCAGCAGCCAAGATCTAGGGGAACGTGCAACTAATGAAAAACTGTTTTTT.

The genes are TRBV27 and TRBJ2-7, with D possibly TRBD2 on 6 matching bases. The germline V gene encodes CDR1 MNHEY and CDR2 SMNVEV (reference sequence). V was clipped by 8 bases and J by 2 bases, with 13 bases between them. CDR3 length: 13 amino acids. This CDR3 reads CASVARGTYEQYF. Here the CDR3 DNA reads TGTGCCAGCGTTGCGCGGGGAACCTACGAGCAGTACTTC.

The rearrangement links TRBV27 to TRBJ2-1; D is ambiguous. Deletions cut 4 bases from V and 2 bases from J, with 18 bases between. The CDR3 has 17 amino acids. Germline V CDR1 and CDR2: MNHEY, SMNVEV (reference sequence). CDR3 DNA sequence: TGTGCCAGCAGTTCTTTGAACTCTCCCGTTCCCTACAATGAGCAGTTCTTC. Protein product: CASSSLNSPVPYNEQFF.